This T cell receptor beta chain originates from a study of Ad26.COV2.S vaccination and SARS-CoV-2 variants. Sequencing was performed with immunoSEQ multiplex PCR; in TCRdb, only in-frame clones are kept and a portion is missing. The sample lists around 370,000 clones, about 91% occurring once. Whole-study findings and limits: Placebo recipients showed lower spike-specific TCR breadth than vaccinees. The TCR breadth and depth analyses may have understated or missed part of the total T cell responses.

As for this clone: Antigen specificity is unknown.

Looked up from germline, CDR1 is SGHRS and CDR2 is YFSETQ. This CDR3 has 17 residues. V was clipped by 4 bases and J by 0 bases, with 17 bases between them. This chain links TRBV5-1 with TRBJ2-1; no clear D. This TCR was recovered from a human donor who had recovered from COVID-19. The starting material was peripheral blood, obtained after recovery from COVID-19. The CDR3 DNA is TGCGCCAGCAGCGGATCCTCAAGAGCGAGCTCCTACAATGAGCAGTTCTTC. It encodes CASSGSSRASSYNEQFF.